There are many counts of the clone carrying this T cell receptor beta chain. The authors built TCR beta libraries using iRepertoire HTBI primers and Arm-PCR of CDR3 regions. TCRdb re-called the multiplex PCR reads with MiXCR, one entry per CDR3 protein. Here the sample spans some 220,000 distinct CDR3 sequences, roughly 19% being singletons. The data were taken from a study of regulatory T cells in long-lasting Graves disease. For the study at large: Antithyroid drug exposure in newly diagnosed Graves' patients had lasted under 3 months.

Time point meaning: newly diagnosed GD, antithyroid drugs for less than 3 months. PBMC-derived RNA was used for the TCR library. Germline V gives CDR1 SNHLY, CDR2 FYNNEI. The CDR3 has 14 residues. V shed 11 bases, J shed 1 base, and the junction held 8 bases outside the gene matches. The data were also submitted as part of a second study, on T cells in Graves' hyperthyroidism and ophthalmopathy.

V is TRBV2 and J is TRBJ2-5; TRBD2 agrees at 9 bases. The origin of this receptor is a woman in her 30s with Graves disease. The material was peripheral blood mononuclear cells (PBMCs), obtained at new diagnosis, from a patient treated with antithyroid drugs. The CDR3 sequence is CAQAGGSGQETQYF. The CDR3 DNA is TGTGCCCAGGCGGGGGGGTCGGGCCAAGAGACCCAGTACTTC.